This T cell receptor (beta chain) was sequenced for a study of CD8 T cells in Susac syndrome (dated by TCRdb to between 2018 and 2021). Study-wide context: The study used repertoire sequencing to test whether antigen drove CD8+ T cell activation and differentiation in Susac syndrome. Broad study findings and their caveats: The TCR sequencing and HLA analysis was acknowledged to have included a relatively small number of individuals.

Notes on this clonotype: It has no known antigen specificity. No base quality information exists; no much larger clone differs at one position.

High-throughput TCR beta sequencing profiled peripheral blood CD8+ and CD4+ T cells from healthy donors, Susac syndrome patients and multiple sclerosis patients. Treatment-naive patients with stable or active relapsing-remitting disease fulfilling revised McDonald criteria were used as multiple sclerosis controls. Bulk CD8+ and CD4+ T cells were purified by magnetic negative isolation, whereas CD8+ TEMRA cells were enriched by FACS. Blood was collected in EDTA tubes and processed within 24 hours, with PBMCs isolated through density gradient centrifugation. PBMCs intended for TCR sequencing were frozen in liquid nitrogen and were later thawed in a 37 degrees C water bath. The sorted or isolated CD4+, CD8+ and CD8+ TEMRA cells had a purity of 90% or higher. The germline V gene encodes CDR1 SGDLS and CDR2 YYNGEE. V drops 2 bases and J drops 2 bases, leaving 15 bases in between. The CDR3, cysteine through phenylalanine, is 16 amino acids long. The only DNA kept is the CDR3, 48 bases in frame from the first base.

RNA was extracted using the RNeasy kit, and roughly 0.5 to 1 microgram was reverse transcribed with random hexamers. The immunoSEQ multiplex PCR assay, covering 54 Vbeta and 13 Jbeta segments, was used to amplify TCR beta CDR3 regions. Bias from PCR amplification was corrected by using a synthetic template baseline for primer optimization and for computational correction. In the original analysis: Reads were annotated to V, D and J genes according to IMGT and were analyzed with immunoSEQ Analyzer, with only productive sequences retained. To calculate clonality, Shannon entropy was normalized by log2 of the number of productive unique sequences and then subtracted from one. For each patient and control, public and private clones were evaluated within the 100 most prevalent clones. Susac-specific clones were defined as absent from healthy and MS cohorts, around 1,000 published viral clones and other ImmuneACCESS disease sequences. TCRdb applied fastp at Q25 and MiXCR to the public reads, then kept only in-frame beta chains. Records with the same CDR3 protein are collapsed into one entry carrying the most frequent genes and DNA. The V and J calls shown here were made by TCRdb, not taken from the authors' results. Present in this sample are approximately 200,000 distinct CDR3 sequences, 95% of which were seen just once. The top ten clonotypes cover 0.07% to 0.095% of the sample.

Rearrangement joined TRBV9 to TRBJ2-3, and the D gene may be TRBD2, 6 bases matching. The specimen sequenced was CD4+ T cells from PBMCs. This clonotype was obtained from a human donor with multiple sclerosis. The CDR3 region reads CASSVSSRGYTDTQYF. The bases read TGTGCCAGCAGCGTTAGCTCGCGGGGCTACACAGATACGCAGTATTTT.